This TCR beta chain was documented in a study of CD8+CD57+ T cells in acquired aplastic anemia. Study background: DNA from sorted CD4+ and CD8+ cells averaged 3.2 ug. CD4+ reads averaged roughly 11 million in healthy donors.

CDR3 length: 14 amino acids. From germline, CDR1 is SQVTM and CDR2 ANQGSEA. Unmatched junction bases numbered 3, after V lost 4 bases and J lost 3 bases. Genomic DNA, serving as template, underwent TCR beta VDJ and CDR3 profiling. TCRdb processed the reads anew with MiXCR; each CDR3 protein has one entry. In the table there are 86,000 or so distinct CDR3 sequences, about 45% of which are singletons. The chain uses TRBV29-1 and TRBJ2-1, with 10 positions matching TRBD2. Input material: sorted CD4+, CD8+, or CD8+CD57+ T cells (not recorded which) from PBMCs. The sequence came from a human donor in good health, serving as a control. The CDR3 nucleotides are TGCAGCGTTGTTCTAGCGGGGGACTACAATGAGCAGTTCTTC. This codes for CSVVLAGDYNEQFF.